Sequencing of this T cell receptor beta chain was carried out in a study of blood T cell repertoires in COVID-19. Study-level information: Nucleic acid was either cDNA or gDNA, and it came from T cells, B-cell-depleted T cells, or PBMCs.

This CDR3 spans 19 amino acids. Germline CDR1 is WSHSY and CDR2 is SAAADI. V lost 8 bases, J lost 6 bases, and 31 bases lay in between. This clone has only one observation. The cohort comprised adults aged about 18 to 100 years residing in about two dozen US areas. Those designated as exposed participants met a COVID-19 case within 2 weeks before study entry. Produced via immunoSEQ multiplex PCR; TCRdb's table is partial and in-frame only. The sample has approximately 200,000 clones, around 90% seen once. The clonotype comes from a woman in her twenties or thirties who had been exposed to COVID-19. Sequenced material: PBMCs or T cells enriched from blood (not recorded which). This chain connects TRBV10-2 to TRBJ2-2; weak D call: TRBD2 (7 bases). CDR3 DNA: TGCGCCAGCTCTGAAAAGCTAGGGAGGGGACACCCCAGCGCCGGGGAGCTGTTTTTT. Amino acids: CASSEKLGRGHPSAGELFF.